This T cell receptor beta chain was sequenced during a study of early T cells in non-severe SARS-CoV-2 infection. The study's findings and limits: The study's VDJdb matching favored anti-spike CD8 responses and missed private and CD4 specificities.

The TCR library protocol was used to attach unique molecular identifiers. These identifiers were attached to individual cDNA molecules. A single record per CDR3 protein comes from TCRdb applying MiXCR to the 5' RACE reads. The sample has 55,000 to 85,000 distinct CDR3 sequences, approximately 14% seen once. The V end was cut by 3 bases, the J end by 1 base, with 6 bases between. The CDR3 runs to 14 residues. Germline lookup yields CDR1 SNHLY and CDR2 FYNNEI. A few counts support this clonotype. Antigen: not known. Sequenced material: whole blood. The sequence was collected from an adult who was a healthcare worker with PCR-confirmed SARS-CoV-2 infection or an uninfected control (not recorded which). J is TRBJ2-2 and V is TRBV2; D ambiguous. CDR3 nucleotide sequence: TGTGCCAGCAGTGACGGCCTGAACACCGGGGAGCTGTTTTTT. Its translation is CASSDGLNTGELFF.